These 14 T cell receptor beta chains were all obtained from the same sample, sequenced in a study of technical replicates of blood from a few donors. Sequenced by immunoSEQ multiplex PCR; TCRdb stores in-frame clones only, minus some. The sample includes approximately 59,000 clones, around 88% of them seen just once. The specimen sequenced was PBMCs. Every receptor here comes from a human donor in good health. Some clones in this sample may be carry-over from other donors' samples.

This clone was seen only a few times. The chain links TRBV5-8 to TRBJ2-2; 7 bases fit TRBD2. CDR1 and CDR2 from the germline V gene are SGHTS and YDEGEE. This CDR3 region has 14 residues. The junction had 5 bases not matched to a gene; V was cut back by 4 bases and J by 5 bases. CDR3 in DNA: TGTGCCAGCAGCCGGACTAGAGGGACCGGGGAGCTGTTTTTT. Its translation is CASSRTRGTGELFF.

The rearrangement joins TRBV5-4 to TRBJ2-3, with D hard to call. This CDR3 has 12 amino acids. V was trimmed by 0 bases and J by 3 bases, leaving 2 bases between them. Per the germline V gene, CDR1 is SGHNT and CDR2 is YYREEE (reference sequence). CDR3 sequence (DNA): TGTGCCAGCAGCTTGGCTACAGATACGCAGTATTTT. Translation gives CASSLATDTQYF.

The CDR3 nucleotides are TGTGCCAGCAGCGTAGCTAGCGGGGGCTACAATGAGCAGTTCTTC. Its translation: CASSVASGGYNEQFF. The chain is built from TRBV9 and TRBJ2-1; the match to TRBD2 covers 10 bases. This CDR3 contains 15 residues. V shed 0 bases, J shed 3 bases, and the junction held 0 bases outside the gene matches. Germline CDR1 and CDR2: SGDLS and YYNGEE. Complete variable domain (other parts from reference TRBV9 and TRBJ2-1): DSGVTQTPKHLITATGQRVTLRCSPRSGDLSVYWYQQSLDQGLQFLIQYYNGEERAKGNILERFSAQQFPDLHSELNLSSLELGDSALYFCASSVASGGYNEQFFGPGTRLTVL.

Concerning this clone: Distinct nucleotide sequences in the sample also encode this CDR3. The J gene is TRBJ2-2, the V gene TRBV9; D unclear. The length of the CDR3 is 12 residues. Trimming took 0 bases from V and 6 from J, leaving 3 bases between them. Germline values: CDR1 SGDLS, CDR2 YYNGEE. CDR3 DNA sequence: TGTGCCAGCAGCGTAGCGGCCGGGGAGCTGTTTTTT. It is translated as CASSVAAGELFF.

The chain employs TRBV11-3 and TRBJ2-3; D ambiguous. Trimming cost V 1 base and J 2 bases, with 4 bases left between them. Per the germline V gene, CDR1 is SGHNT and CDR2 is YENEEA. The CDR3 totals 13 residues. CDR3 region: CASSLAFTDTQYF. For the CDR3, the DNA is TGTGCCAGCAGCTTAGCCTTCACAGATACGCAGTATTTT.

This sequence joins TRBV4-3 and TRBJ2-5; TRBD2 is a possible D gene (7 bases). V lost 4 bases and J 1 base, leaving 22 bases between the germline ends. The CDR3 sequence is 18 residues long. CDR1 and CDR2 (germline): LGHNA, YSLEER. The CDR3 nucleotides read TGCGCCAGCAGCCTGGGGGCGGGGGTGGGAGCCATCCAAGAGACCCAGTACTTC. Translation: CASSLGAGVGAIQETQYF.

J is TRBJ1-5 and V is TRBV30; D perhaps matches TRBD1 (6 bases). The germline gives CDR1 GTSNPN, CDR2 SVGIG (reference sequence). The CDR3 runs 17 residues. V gave up 3 bases and J gave up 0 bases, with 18 bases separating them. The CDR3 bases are TGTGCCTGGAGCCAAGGTATGGGGGGGCATAGCAATCAGCCCCAGCATTTT. This translates into CAWSQGMGGHSNQPQHF.

V gene TRBV4-2 combines with J gene TRBJ2-7, with 9 bases fitting TRBD2. The junction had 9 bases not matched to a gene; V was cut back by 0 bases and J by 3 bases. Germline CDR1 and CDR2: LGHNA and YNFKEQ. CDR3 length: 17 residues. Written as DNA, the CDR3 is TGTGCCAGCAGCCAAGATGGTAGCGGGAGCAAAATCTACGAGCAGTACTTC. Its translation: CASSQDGSGSKIYEQYF.

V and J are TRBV5-1 and TRBJ2-5; the D gene is possibly TRBD2 (6 bases). The V end was cut by 4 bases, the J end by 2 bases, with 9 bases between. CDR1 is SGHRS and CDR2 is YFSETQ in the germline V gene. The CDR3 has 13 amino acids. The CDR3 nucleotides read TGCGCCAGCAGCCGGGGACTGCAAGAGACCCAGTACTTC. As protein: CASSRGLQETQYF.

This chain connects TRBV6-6 to TRBJ2-5; maybe TRBD2 (6 bases). The length of the CDR3 is 12 residues. Trimming stripped 5 bases from V and 7 bases from J, with 11 bases between. The germline V gene has CDR1 MNHNY and CDR2 SVGAGI (reference sequence). For the CDR3, the DNA is TGTGCCAGCAGTCCGGACGGGGGGACCCAGTACTTC. Protein sequence: CASSPDGGTQYF.

This chain connects TRBV6-1 to TRBJ1-1; D is unclear. This CDR3 has 15 amino acids. Trimming removed 0 bases from V and 1 base from J, with 9 bases in between. Germline V CDR1 and CDR2: MNHNS, SASEGT. The CDR3 is CASSEARGWNTEAFF. The CDR3 DNA reads TGTGCCAGCAGTGAAGCGAGAGGGTGGAACACTGAAGCTTTCTTT.

This chain connects TRBV29-1 to TRBJ1-2, with 7 positions matching TRBD1. The V and J ends lost 5 bases and 8 bases, in that order; junction bases with no gene match: 11. The CDR3 consists of 13 residues. CDR1 SQVTM and CDR2 ANQGSEA come from the germline V gene. The CDR3 nucleotides read TGCAGCGTTACACAGGGGCGGTTTACGGGCTACACCTTC. It specifies CSVTQGRFTGYTF.

This chain connects TRBV7-2 to TRBJ1-1; D gene uncertain. Per the germline V gene, CDR1 is SGHTA and CDR2 is FQGNSA. The CDR3 runs 15 residues. V dropped 7 bases and J dropped 2 bases, with 17 bases sitting between them. CDR3 DNA sequence: TGTGCCAGCAACATTAAAAGCGGGAAAAACACTGAAGCTTTCTTT. Translation: CASNIKSGKNTEAFF.

The V gene is TRBV29-1, the J gene TRBJ1-4; the D is unclear. The CDR3 covers 11 residues. CDR1 is SQVTM, CDR2 ANQGSEA, per germline. Trimming left V 6 bases short and J 8 bases short, with 10 bases between. Here the CDR3 DNA reads TGCAGCGTCCCCCAGGCCGAAAAACTGTTTTTT. Residues: CSVPQAEKLFF.